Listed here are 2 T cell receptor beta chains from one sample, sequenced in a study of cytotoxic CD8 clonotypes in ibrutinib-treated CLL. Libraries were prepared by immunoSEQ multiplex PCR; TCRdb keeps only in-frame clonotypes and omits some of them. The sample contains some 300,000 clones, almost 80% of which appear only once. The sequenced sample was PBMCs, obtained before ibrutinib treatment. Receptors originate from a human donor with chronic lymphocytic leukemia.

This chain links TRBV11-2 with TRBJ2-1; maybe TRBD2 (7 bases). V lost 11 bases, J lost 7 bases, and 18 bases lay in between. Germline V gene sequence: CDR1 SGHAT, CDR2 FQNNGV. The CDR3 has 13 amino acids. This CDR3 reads CAHRGANSNEQFF. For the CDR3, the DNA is TGTGCCCACCGGGGGGCTAACAGTAATGAGCAGTTCTTC.

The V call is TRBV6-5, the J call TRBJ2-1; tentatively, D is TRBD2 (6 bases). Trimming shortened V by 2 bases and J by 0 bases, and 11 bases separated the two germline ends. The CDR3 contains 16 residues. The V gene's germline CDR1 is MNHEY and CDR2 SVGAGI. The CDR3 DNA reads TGTGCCAGCAGTTACATGACTAGTCTCTCCTACAATGAGCAGTTCTTC. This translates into CASSYMTSLSYNEQFF.